These 20 T cell receptor beta chains originate from one sample sequenced in a study of shared clonotypes between healthy human individuals. Repertoires were generated with immunoSEQ multiplex PCR, while TCRdb's copy carries only in-frame clones and drops some. The sample has approximately 2.4 million clones, 95% seen once. Sequenced: naive CD4+ T cells sorted from blood. Stated subset: CD45RA+ positively selected. Every receptor here comes from a man in his late teens or twenties in good health.

CDR3 loop: CASSWDIPDGYTF. The CDR3 DNA sequence: TGCGCCAGCAGCTGGGACATCCCGGATGGCTACACCTTC. The chain carries TRBV5-1 and TRBJ1-2; TRBD1 is a possible D gene (6 bases). CDR3 length: 13 amino acids. CDR1 SGHRS and CDR2 YFSETQ come from the germline V gene. Trimming took 3 bases from V and 6 from J, leaving 12 bases between them.

As regards this clone: The same CDR3 is also encoded by other DNA sequences in this sample. This chain uses TRBV7-9 with TRBJ2-3; D gene unclear. In germline, CDR1 is SEHNR, CDR2 FQNEAQ (reference sequence). V lost 1 base and J 0 bases, leaving 5 bases between the germline ends. The CDR3 length is 14 residues. The CDR3 sequence: CASSLDGSTDTQYF. The CDR3 DNA reads TGTGCCAGCAGCTTAGACGGGAGCACAGATACGCAGTATTTT.

V and J are TRBV29-1 and TRBJ1-1, with D perhaps TRBD1 (5 bases). This CDR3 has 14 amino acids. Trimming stripped 7 bases from V and 0 bases from J, with 15 bases between. Germline lookup yields CDR1 SQVTM and CDR2 ANQGSEA. The CDR3 region is CSARPTVVNTEAFF. Written as DNA, the CDR3 is TGCAGCGCTCGACCGACAGTAGTGAACACTGAAGCTTTCTTT.

The V call is TRBV18, the J call TRBJ2-6; possibly TRBD1 for D (6 bases). Germline loops: CDR1 KGHSH, CDR2 LQKENI. This CDR3 is built from 16 residues. The germline V and J ends were trimmed by 6 bases and 2 bases, with 14 bases remaining between them. CDR3 sequence (DNA): TGTGCCAGCTCCCTAACAGGGTTGGCTGGGGCCAACGTCCTGACTTTC. Translating gives CASSLTGLAGANVLTF.

This clone was recorded once. The chain is built from TRBV2 and TRBJ2-5; tentatively, D is TRBD2 (6 bases). The CDR3 is made up of 15 amino acids. Germline V gene sequence: CDR1 SNHLY, CDR2 FYNNEI. The V end lost 1 base, the J end lost 5 bases, and 14 bases lay between the germline ends. For the CDR3, the DNA is TGTGCCAGCAGTGAAGAGTGGAGGGCCATGGAGACCCAGTACTTC. Its protein product is CASSEEWRAMETQYF.

The V call is TRBV5-1, the J call TRBJ2-1; 12 bases map to TRBD2. V gave up 1 base and J gave up 0 bases; unmatched junction bases: 5. CDR1 is SGHRS, CDR2 YFSETQ, per germline. This CDR3 comprises 18 residues. CDR3 DNA sequence: TGCGCCAGCAGCTTGCTAGCGGGGGGGCAAAGCTCCTACAATGAGCAGTTCTTC. It yields the protein CASSLLAGGQSSYNEQFF.

This chain joins TRBV6-6 and TRBJ1-2; maybe TRBD1 (6 bases). Trimming removed 0 bases from V and 7 bases from J, with 12 bases in between. This CDR3 has 14 amino acids. Germline V CDR1 and CDR2: MNHNY, SVGAGI (reference sequence). The CDR3 loop is CASSYSSGASGYTF. As DNA, the CDR3 is TGTGCCAGCAGTTACTCATCAGGGGCTAGTGGCTACACCTTC.

The chain is built from TRBV29-1 and TRBJ2-7, with TRBD2 identical over 13 bases. V dropped 4 bases and J dropped 6; count of bases not matched to a gene: 9. Germline V gene lookup returns CDR1 SQVTM and CDR2 ANQGSEA. The CDR3 loop spans 15 amino acids. CDR3 region: CSVAPYGLAGVEQYF. Written as DNA, the CDR3 is TGCAGCGTTGCCCCCTACGGACTAGCGGGAGTCGAGCAGTACTTC.

The chain has TRBV7-2 and TRBJ2-7; unclear D gene. The V gene's germline CDR1 is SGHTA and CDR2 FQGNSA. Trimming cost V 4 bases and J 1 base, with 11 bases left between them. The CDR3 is made up of 14 amino acids. In nucleotides, the CDR3 is TGTGCCAGCAGCTCGTATCAACAGTCCTACGAGCAGTACTTC. This translates into CASSSYQQSYEQYF.

The gene calls are TRBV7-8 and TRBJ2-3, with TRBD2 matching over 8 bases. The CDR3 has 13 residues. Germline V gene sequence: CDR1 SGHVS, CDR2 FQNEAQ. After removal of 5 bases from V and 4 bases from J, the junction contained 2 bases not matched to a gene. The CDR3 DNA reads TGTGCCAGCAGCCGGGGGGGGCCAGATACGCAGTATTTT. It is translated as CASSRGGPDTQYF.

This clone was counted a single time. The rearrangement links TRBV5-6 to TRBJ1-5, with 9 nucleotides matching TRBD1. The length of the CDR3 is 16 residues. V shed 4 bases, J shed 1 base, and the junction held 6 bases outside the gene matches. Germline values: CDR1 SGHDT, CDR2 YYEEEE. CDR3 protein: CASSQQGALSNQPQHF. CDR3 sequence (DNA): TGTGCCAGCAGCCAACAGGGGGCGTTGAGCAATCAGCCCCAGCATTTT.

The chain has TRBV9 and TRBJ1-1; perhaps TRBD1 as D (6 bases). The germline gives CDR1 SGDLS, CDR2 YYNGEE. Trimming removed 6 bases at V and 0 bases at J, with 9 bases between. The CDR3 consists of 13 residues. CDR3 residues: CASNRVMNTEAFF. As DNA, the CDR3 is TGTGCCAGCAACAGGGTCATGAACACTGAAGCTTTCTTT.

The chain uses TRBV11-2 and TRBJ1-6; D is unclear. The CDR3 sequence is 13 residues long. The V gene lost 5 bases and the J gene lost 9 bases, with 11 bases spanning the gap. Germline CDR1 is SGHAT and CDR2 is FQNNGV. The CDR3 bases are TGTGCCAGCAGCCCCAGTCCGGGTTCACCCCTCCACTTT. As protein: CASSPSPGSPLHF.

The CDR3 DNA reads as TGTGCCATCAGTGAGCGCGCATCGGAGACCCAGTACTTC. Protein: CAISERASETQYF. This rearrangement joins TRBV10-3 to TRBJ2-5; D call uncertain. Germline lookup yields CDR1 ENHRY and CDR2 SYGVKD. This CDR3 region has 13 residues. The V end lost 2 bases, the J end lost 5 bases, and 9 bases lay between the germline ends.

The chain joins TRBV7-9 to TRBJ1-2, with unresolved D. The germline V gene has CDR1 SEHNR and CDR2 FQNEAQ (reference sequence). This CDR3 comprises 15 residues. V shed 5 bases and J shed 4 bases, with 17 bases lying between them. The CDR3 protein is CASSPSQGSTYGYTF. The CDR3 DNA follows: TGTGCCAGCAGCCCAAGCCAAGGGAGTACCTATGGCTACACCTTC.

V usage is TRBV4-1 and J usage is TRBJ1-3; D is uncertain. In germline, CDR1 is MGHRA, CDR2 YSYEKL. V shed 4 bases and J shed 0 bases, with 10 bases lying between them. CDR3 size: 15 residues. The CDR3 bases are TGCGCCAGCAGCCGTCTAGGGAGCTCTGGAAACACCATATATTTT. Its protein product is CASSRLGSSGNTIYF.

V gene TRBV7-2 combines with J gene TRBJ2-1, with D possibly being TRBD2 (6 bases). Germline CDR1 and CDR2: SGHTA and FQGNSA. Trimming cost V 5 bases and J 7 bases, with 12 bases left between them. This CDR3 region has 13 residues. The CDR3: CASSLGGSNEQFF. The CDR3 DNA is TGTGCCAGCAGCCTCGGGGGTAGTAATGAGCAGTTCTTC.

CDR3 region: CASSQVGLAVETQYF. The CDR3 nucleotides read TGCGCCAGCAGCCAAGTCGGGCTAGCCGTCGAGACGCAGTATTTT. The rearrangement joins TRBV4-1 to TRBJ2-3; the D gene is possibly TRBD2 (5 bases). The germline gives CDR1 MGHRA, CDR2 YSYEKL. The CDR3 consists of 15 residues. Trimming took off 1 base at V and 9 bases at J, with 17 bases between the two ends.

The J gene is TRBJ2-7, the V gene TRBV5-1; D not certain. The V and J ends lost 3 bases and 3 bases respectively, with 13 bases between them. The CDR3 contains 14 residues. Germline CDR1 SGHRS, CDR2 YFSETQ. The CDR3 DNA follows: TGCGCCAGCAGCTATACCGGGCCAAACTACGAGCAGTACTTC. Residues: CASSYTGPNYEQYF. The whole variable domain, remainder taken from reference TRBV5-1 and TRBJ2-7, is KAGVTQTPRYLIKTRGQQVTLSCSPISGHRSVSWYQQTPGQGLQFLFEYFSETQRNKGNFPGRFSGRQFSNSRSEMNVSTLELGDSALYLCASSYTGPNYEQYFGPGTRLTVT.

Turning to this clone: This sample also contains other DNA sequences that code for the same CDR3. This chain uses TRBV5-1 with TRBJ2-5; D is possibly TRBD2 (6 bases). Germline CDR1 SGHRS, CDR2 YFSETQ. V was clipped by 5 bases and J by 5 bases, with 10 bases between them. The CDR3 consists of 12 residues. In DNA, the CDR3 is TGCGCCAGCAGTCCAGCGGGTGAGACCCAGTACTTC. This codes for CASSPAGETQYF.